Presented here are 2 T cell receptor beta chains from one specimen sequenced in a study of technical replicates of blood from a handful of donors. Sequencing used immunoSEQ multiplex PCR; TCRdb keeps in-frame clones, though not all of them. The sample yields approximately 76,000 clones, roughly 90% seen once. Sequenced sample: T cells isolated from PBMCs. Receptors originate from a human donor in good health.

The CDR3 here is CASRGTSPKLFF. The CDR3 DNA sequence: TGTGCCAGCAGGGGGACATCGCCGAAACTGTTTTTT. The chain has TRBV6-5 and TRBJ1-4, with a weak D call TRBD1 (6 bases). The CDR3 is 12 residues long. Trimming pared 6 bases from V and 11 bases from J, leaving 13 bases between. CDR1 and CDR2 (germline): MNHEY, SVGAGI.

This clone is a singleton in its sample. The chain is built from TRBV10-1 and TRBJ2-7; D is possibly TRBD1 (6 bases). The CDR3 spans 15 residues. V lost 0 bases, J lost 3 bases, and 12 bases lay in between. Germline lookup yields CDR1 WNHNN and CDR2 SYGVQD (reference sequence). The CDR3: CASSESSAGDYEQYF. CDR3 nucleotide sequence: TGCGCCAGCAGTGAGTCGTCAGCAGGGGACTACGAGCAGTACTTC.